Listed here are 18 T cell receptor beta chains from one sample, sequenced in a study of shared clonotypes between healthy human individuals. Data came from immunoSEQ multiplex PCR; TCRdb stores just in-frame clones and leaves some out. The profile covers around 2,000,000 clones, with about 92% appearing a single time and under 2% taken by the ten largest. Terminally differentiated effector memory CD45RA+ cells were left out of the naive CD8 fraction, which was CD45RO-negative and positively selected for CCR7. Sequenced: naive CD8+ T cells from PBMCs. The source of these receptors is a man aged 18-30 years in good health. Some clones in this sample may be carry-over from other donors' samples.

This chain connects TRBV27 to TRBJ2-1; D unclear. V dropped 9 bases and J dropped 3 bases, with 12 bases sitting between them. Germline CDR1 MNHEY, CDR2 SMNVEV (reference sequence). This CDR3 contains 13 residues. DNA for the CDR3: TGTGCCAGTTCTAAGGTTGGCTACAATGAGCAGTTCTTC. As protein: CASSKVGYNEQFF.

With respect to this clone: This sample includes further DNA sequences coding for the same CDR3. The V gene is TRBV5-1, the J gene TRBJ2-7, with D unclear. The CDR3 is 13 residues long. V dropped 0 bases and J dropped 4 bases, with 8 bases sitting between them. Germline-derived CDR1 and CDR2 are SGHRS and YFSETQ. CDR3 in amino acids: CASSLAGRYEQYF. As DNA, the CDR3 is TGCGCCAGCAGCTTGGCCGGTAGGTACGAGCAGTACTTC. The full variable domain, in which reference TRBV5-1 and TRBJ2-7 provide the parts outside the CDR3, is KAGVTQTPRYLIKTRGQQVTLSCSPISGHRSVSWYQQTPGQGLQFLFEYFSETQRNKGNFPGRFSGRQFSNSRSEMNVSTLELGDSALYLCASSLAGRYEQYFGPGTRLTVT.

The V gene is TRBV7-9, the J gene TRBJ2-1; tentatively, D is TRBD1 (5 bases). CDR3 length: 14 amino acids. Germline assignment: CDR1 SEHNR and CDR2 FQNEAQ (reference sequence). Deletions cut 1 base from V and 6 bases from J, with 10 bases between. This CDR3 reads CASSLVGHGNEQFF. CDR3 in DNA: TGTGCCAGCAGCTTAGTGGGGCACGGCAATGAGCAGTTCTTC. Drawing the rest from reference TRBV7-9 and TRBJ2-1, the complete variable domain is DTGVSQNPRHKITKRGQNVTFRCDPISEHNRLYWYRQTLGQGPEFLTYFQNEAQLEKSRLLSDRFSAERPKGSFSTLEIQRTEQGDSAMYLCASSLVGHGNEQFFGPGTRLTVL.

This chain uses TRBV6-5 with TRBJ1-5; D is possibly TRBD1 (5 bases). The V gene lost 5 bases and the J gene lost 0 bases, with 8 bases spanning the gap. Per the germline V gene, CDR1 is MNHEY and CDR2 is SVGAGI. The CDR3 is 14 amino acids. CDR3 in amino acids: CASSTGHSNQPQHF. The CDR3 DNA is TGTGCCAGCAGTACGGGGCATAGCAATCAGCCCCAGCATTTT.

The chain links TRBV11-2 to TRBJ1-3; D not resolved. The CDR3 has 11 amino acids. The germline V gene encodes CDR1 SGHAT and CDR2 FQNNGV. With 8 bases removed from V and 4 bases from J, the gap between germline ends came to 6 bases. Here the CDR3 DNA reads TGTGCCAGCCTAGAAGGAAACACCATATATTTT. It specifies CASLEGNTIYF.

The chain couples TRBV19 to TRBJ2-7; TRBD2 might be the D (6 bases). The germline V gene has CDR1 LNHDA and CDR2 SQIVND (reference sequence). Trimming stripped 5 bases from V and 10 bases from J, with 18 bases between. This CDR3 comprises 13 residues. CDR3 in amino acids: CASSPSPPGLQYF. The CDR3 region has the DNA TGTGCCAGTAGTCCAAGCCCCCCGGGACTTCAGTACTTC.

The chain is built from TRBV30 and TRBJ2-1; TRBD2 aligns across 9 bases. This CDR3 is 16 amino acids long. Germline V gives CDR1 GTSNPN, CDR2 SVGIG (reference sequence). The J segment lost 10 bases and the V segment lost 0 bases, leaving 13 bases of the junction unmatched. The CDR3 sequence is CAWSVRLAGYGGEQFF. Written as DNA, the CDR3 is TGTGCCTGGAGTGTACGTCTAGCGGGATACGGGGGGGAGCAGTTCTTC.

V usage is TRBV10-2 and J usage is TRBJ2-3, with D unclear. This CDR3 spans 12 amino acids. V was shortened by 4 bases and J by 10 bases, with 12 bases between the two germline ends. Germline CDR1 reads WSHSY; CDR2 reads SAAADI. DNA of the CDR3: TGCGCCAGCAGTGGGGCCCGTTTTCCGCAGTATTTT. It translates to CASSGARFPQYF.

The V and J genes are TRBV7-9 and TRBJ2-2; possibly TRBD2 for D (6 bases). With 4 bases removed from V and 8 bases from J, the gap between germline ends came to 14 bases. Germline CDR1 is SEHNR and CDR2 is FQNEAQ (reference sequence). This CDR3 contains 14 residues. The CDR3 DNA sequence: TGTGCCAGCAGCTCCCAAGGCGGGGCAGGGGAGCTGTTTTTT. This encodes CASSSQGGAGELFF.

This clone was observed a few times. The rearrangement links TRBV4-2 to TRBJ1-1, with D possibly TRBD1 on 6 matching bases. The CDR3 covers 14 residues. V was trimmed by 1 base and J by 6 bases, leaving 12 bases between them. Per the germline V gene, CDR1 is LGHNA and CDR2 is YNFKEQ. The CDR3, as DNA: TGTGCCAGCAGCCAAGCGAAGGGGGGCCCTGAAGCTTTCTTT. As protein: CASSQAKGGPEAFF.

The rearrangement joins TRBV15 to TRBJ1-5; 7 bases align to TRBD1. The CDR3 spans 16 residues. Germline lookup yields CDR1 LNHNV and CDR2 YYDKDF (reference sequence). Trimming cost V 8 bases and J 5 bases; bases outside gene matches: 15. This chain's CDR3 is CATDEFHRQGDQPQHF. The CDR3 DNA reads as TGTGCCACCGACGAATTCCATAGACAGGGAGATCAGCCCCAGCATTTT.

Notes on this clone: Additional DNA sequences in this sample encode the identical CDR3. This chain joins TRBV6-5 and TRBJ2-7; D ambiguous. V lost 2 bases and J lost 4, with 9 bases in between. CDR3 size: 13 residues. Germline CDR1 is MNHEY and CDR2 is SVGAGI. CDR3 coding DNA: TGTGCCAGCAGTTACGGTCAGACGTACGAGCAGTACTTC. As protein: CASSYGQTYEQYF.

The chain combines TRBV6-5 with TRBJ2-7, with TRBD1 as a possible D gene (6 bases). The CDR3 length is 14 residues. The V end was cut by 5 bases, the J end by 4 bases, with 15 bases between. Germline lookup yields CDR1 MNHEY and CDR2 SVGAGI. CDR3: CASSTRTALYEQYF. In nucleotides, the CDR3 is TGTGCCAGCAGTACAAGGACAGCTCTATACGAGCAGTACTTC.

The V call is TRBV5-4, the J call TRBJ2-7; no firm D call. The CDR3 has 11 residues. The V and J ends lost 0 bases and 5 bases respectively, with 3 bases between them. CDR1 and CDR2 from the germline V gene are SGHNT and YYREEE (reference sequence). The CDR3 nucleotides are TGTGCCAGCAGCTTGGTAGACGAGCAGTACTTC. This codes for CASSLVDEQYF.

The chain uses TRBV7-9 and TRBJ2-7, with 10 bases lining up with TRBD1. The V gene end was trimmed by 5 bases and the J gene end by 3 bases; junction bases not matched to a gene: 7. The CDR3 consists of 15 residues. In germline, CDR1 is SEHNR, CDR2 FQNEAQ (reference sequence). The CDR3 is CASSNTGTGVYEQYF. CDR3 sequence (DNA): TGTGCCAGCAGCAACACCGGGACAGGGGTCTACGAGCAGTACTTC.

This rearrangement joins TRBV9 to TRBJ1-2; no clear D. The CDR3 is made up of 16 amino acids. V gave up 0 bases and J gave up 4 bases, with 16 bases separating them. CDR1 SGDLS and CDR2 YYNGEE come from the germline V gene. CDR3 coding DNA: TGTGCCAGCAGCGTAGCACCAGAGGGCGCGGCCTATGGCTACACCTTC. Translating it yields CASSVAPEGAAYGYTF.

The CDR3 bases are TGTGCCAGCAGCTTACGGACAGGCGTTGGTGGCTACACCTTC. Protein sequence: CASSLRTGVGGYTF. The chain is built from TRBV7-9 and TRBJ1-2; TRBD1 matches 7 bases. The trim removed 2 bases at V and 7 bases at J, leaving 7 bases unmatched. Germline loops: CDR1 SEHNR, CDR2 FQNEAQ (reference sequence). The CDR3 has 14 residues.

The chain employs TRBV11-2 and TRBJ2-3; D may be TRBD2 (5 bases). The CDR3 consists of 15 residues. Trimming removed 5 bases at V and 1 base at J, with 13 bases between. Germline loops: CDR1 SGHAT, CDR2 FQNNGV. CDR3 DNA: TGTGCCAGCAGCCAAAGACTACCCGGCACAGATACGCAGTATTTT. It is translated as CASSQRLPGTDTQYF.